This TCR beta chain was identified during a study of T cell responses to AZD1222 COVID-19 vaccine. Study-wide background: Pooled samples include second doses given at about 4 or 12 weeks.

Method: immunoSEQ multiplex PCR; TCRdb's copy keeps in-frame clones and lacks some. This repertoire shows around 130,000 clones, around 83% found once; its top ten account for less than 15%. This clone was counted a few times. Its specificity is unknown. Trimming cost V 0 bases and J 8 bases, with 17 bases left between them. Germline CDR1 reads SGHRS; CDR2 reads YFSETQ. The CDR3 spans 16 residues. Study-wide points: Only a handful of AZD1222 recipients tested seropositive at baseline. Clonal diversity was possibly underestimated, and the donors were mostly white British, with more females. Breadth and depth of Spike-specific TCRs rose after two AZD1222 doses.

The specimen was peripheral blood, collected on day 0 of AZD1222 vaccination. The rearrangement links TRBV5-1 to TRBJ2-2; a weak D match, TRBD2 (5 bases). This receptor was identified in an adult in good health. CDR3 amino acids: CASSLAGNNVAGELFF. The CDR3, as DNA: TGCGCCAGCAGCTTGGCGGGGAATAACGTGGCTGGGGAGCTGTTTTTT. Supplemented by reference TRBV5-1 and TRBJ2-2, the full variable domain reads KAGVTQTPRYLIKTRGQQVTLSCSPISGHRSVSWYQQTPGQGLQFLFEYFSETQRNKGNFPGRFSGRQFSNSRSEMNVSTLELGDSALYLCASSLAGNNVAGELFFGEGSRLTVL.